This record concerns one TCR beta chain sequence. This CDR3 is built from 18 residues. V was trimmed by 3 bases and J by 0 bases, leaving 21 bases between them. CDR1 is LNHDA and CDR2 is SQIVND in the germline V gene (reference sequence). This sample was taken from a study of T cell changes during pregnancy in multiple sclerosis. Measured with immunoSEQ multiplex PCR; TCRdb has only the in-frame clones, and not every one. The sample consists of roughly 38,000 clones, about 88% of them appearing once. This receptor was obtained from a female donor in good health, enrolled as a control in a pregnancy study. The sample consisted of peripheral blood, taken in the third trimester of pregnancy. V and J are TRBV19 and TRBJ2-7, with a weak D call TRBD1 (6 bases). CDR3 protein: CASSMGRGLSFSSYEQYF. The CDR3 nucleotides are TGTGCCAGTAGTATGGGCAGGGGCTTAAGCTTCAGCTCCTACGAGCAGTACTTC.